This T cell receptor (beta chain) was found in a study of control samples from healthy donors and cancer patients. Sequenced by immunoSEQ multiplex PCR; TCRdb stores in-frame clones only, minus some. The sample lists some 120,000 clones; about 94% were seen once. The receptor was derived from a man aged 30-40 years in good health. Material for sequencing was blood.

Here the CDR3 DNA reads TGTGCCACCAGCAGAGATAACCAGGGGGTCGTTTGGGCCCTCGCAACTAATGAAAAACTGTTTTTT. Amino acid sequence: CATSRDNQGVVWALATNEKLFF. This chain uses TRBV15 with TRBJ1-4; 7 bases fit TRBD1. This CDR3 has 22 amino acids. V was clipped by 0 bases and J by 0 bases; unmatched bases: 19. CDR1 is LNHNV and CDR2 is YYDKDF in the germline V gene (reference sequence).